The 21 T cell receptor beta chains presented below share a single source sample, sequenced in a study of blood T cell repertoires in COVID-19. Generated by immunoSEQ multiplex PCR, the TCRdb table keeps only in-frame clones and is missing some. The sample records hundreds of thousands of clones, 90% being singletons. The sample comprised PBMCs or T cells enriched from blood (not recorded which). These TCRs come from a man aged 60 to 75 who had recovered from COVID-19.

The chain combines TRBV7-8 with TRBJ2-3; TRBD2 is a possible D gene (6 bases). The CDR3 loop spans 18 amino acids. The V gene lost 2 bases and the J gene lost 1 base, with 19 bases spanning the gap. Germline-derived CDR1 and CDR2 are SGHVS and FQNEAQ. The CDR3: CASSLLSGSGRGTDTQYF. The CDR3 DNA is TGTGCCAGCAGCTTACTTAGCGGTAGCGGACGTGGCACAGATACGCAGTATTTT.

In its sample, this clone was seen a few times. The chain links TRBV5-1 to TRBJ2-7; D may be TRBD1 (5 bases). The CDR3 spans 14 residues. V was clipped by 4 bases and J by 0 bases, with 11 bases between them. Germline V gene data show CDR1 as SGHRS and CDR2 as YFSETQ. The CDR3 nucleotides are TGCGCCAGCAGCACGGACACAAACTCCTACGAGCAGTACTTC. It yields the protein CASSTDTNSYEQYF.

This chain connects TRBV4-2 to TRBJ2-1; tentative D call: TRBD2 (6 bases). Germline CDR1 LGHNA, CDR2 YNFKEQ. Between the trimmed V and J ends, which lost 0 bases and 4 bases, there was a span of 10 bases. The CDR3 runs 15 residues. The CDR3 here is CASSQERGPYNEQFF. CDR3 nucleotide sequence: TGTGCCAGCAGCCAAGAGCGGGGACCGTACAATGAGCAGTTCTTC.

The chain combines TRBV4-3 with TRBJ1-6; D not certain. V shed 0 bases and J shed 7 bases, with 13 bases lying between them. CDR1 is LGHNA, CDR2 YSLEER, per germline. The CDR3 loop spans 16 amino acids. The chain's CDR3 is CASSQDQRLTNSPLHF. The CDR3 nucleotides are TGCGCCAGCAGCCAAGATCAGAGACTGACCAATTCACCCCTCCACTTT.

This chain joins TRBV19 and TRBJ2-7; D unresolved. CDR3 length: 14 amino acids. Trimming shortened V by 5 bases and J by 5 bases, and 16 bases separated the two germline ends. Germline lookup yields CDR1 LNHDA and CDR2 SQIVND (reference sequence). This CDR3 is CASSFGQTRNEQYF. The CDR3 DNA reads as TGTGCCAGTAGTTTTGGGCAGACCAGGAACGAGCAGTACTTC.

This clone was observed a few times. The chain uses TRBV11-2 and TRBJ1-2, with D uncertain. The CDR3 length is 13 residues. Per germline, CDR1 SGHAT and CDR2 FQNNGV. V was pared by 5 bases and J by 8 bases, with 15 bases between. CDR3 DNA sequence: TGTGCCAGCAGCCCGGAGACTCTACGGGGCTACACCTTC. Encoded protein: CASSPETLRGYTF.

The V and J genes are TRBV27 and TRBJ2-5, with 8 positions matching TRBD1. Germline V gene data show CDR1 as MNHEY and CDR2 as SMNVEV (reference sequence). CDR3 length: 12 residues. Trimming at V came to 6 bases and at J to 5 bases, leaving 2 bases not matched to a gene. CDR3: CASSWTGETQYF. CDR3 coding DNA: TGTGCCAGCAGCTGGACAGGGGAGACCCAGTACTTC.

The V and J genes are TRBV28 and TRBJ2-7, with 8 bases identical to TRBD1. The V gene's germline CDR1 is MDHEN and CDR2 SYDVKM. The J segment lost 1 base and the V segment lost 5 bases, leaving 7 bases of the junction unmatched. This CDR3 has 15 residues. The CDR3 DNA is TGTGCCAGCAGTACGGACAGGGCATTGTCCTACGAGCAGTACTTC. Amino acid sequence: CASSTDRALSYEQYF. Looking up the rest from reference TRBV28 and TRBJ2-7 gives the full variable domain: DVKVTQSSRYLVKRTGEKVFLECVQDMDHENMFWYRQDPGLGLRLIYFSYDVKMKEKGDIPEGYSVSREKKERFSLILESASTNQTSMYLCASSTDRALSYEQYFGPGTRLTVT.

The chain is built from TRBV10-2 and TRBJ2-3; D is ambiguous. Looked up from germline, CDR1 is WSHSY and CDR2 is SAAADI. This CDR3 spans 15 amino acids. V lost 5 bases, J lost 2 bases, and 14 bases lay in between. The chain's CDR3 is CASSSSEKTTDTQYF. Here the CDR3 DNA reads TGCGCCAGCAGTTCATCGGAGAAAACCACAGATACGCAGTATTTT.

The V and J genes are TRBV7-2 and TRBJ2-3; 9 nucleotides align to TRBD2. CDR3 size: 18 residues. V shed 1 base and J 0 bases; nucleotides not matched to a gene: 8. Germline V gene data show CDR1 as SGHTA and CDR2 as FQGNSA. This CDR3 is CASSLGVLAGGSTDTQYF. As DNA, the CDR3 is TGTGCCAGCAGCTTAGGCGTTCTTGCGGGGGGGAGCACAGATACGCAGTATTTT.

The chain links TRBV30 to TRBJ1-1; TRBD1 is a possible D gene (6 bases). The length of the CDR3 is 13 residues. Deletions cut 4 bases from V and 5 bases from J, with 14 bases between. In germline, CDR1 is GTSNPN, CDR2 SVGIG (reference sequence). The CDR3, as DNA: TGTGCCTGGACGACAGGCCTCGGGACTGAAGCTTTCTTT. Amino acids: CAWTTGLGTEAFF.

J is TRBJ1-2 and V is TRBV5-1, with TRBD1 matching over 10 bases. V dropped 1 base and J dropped 7; count of bases not matched to a gene: 7. The CDR3 contains 15 residues. CDR1 is SGHRS and CDR2 is YFSETQ in the germline V gene. CDR3 region: CASSLSGQGEGGYTF. The CDR3 DNA reads TGCGCCAGCAGCTTGAGCGGACAGGGGGAGGGTGGCTACACCTTC. Variable domain in full (rest from reference TRBV5-1 and TRBJ1-2): KAGVTQTPRYLIKTRGQQVTLSCSPISGHRSVSWYQQTPGQGLQFLFEYFSETQRNKGNFPGRFSGRQFSNSRSEMNVSTLELGDSALYLCASSLSGQGEGGYTFGSGTRLTVV.

The chain carries TRBV27 and TRBJ2-1; 8 bases line up with TRBD2. There are 16 residues in the CDR3. Looked up from germline, CDR1 is MNHEY and CDR2 is SMNVEV (reference sequence). Losses at the gene ends were 7 bases for V and 9 bases for J; bases not matched to a gene: 17. This chain's CDR3 is CASTTWSRGALPEQFF. The CDR3 coding sequence is TGTGCCAGCACCACCTGGTCGCGGGGGGCCTTGCCTGAGCAGTTCTTC.

The V call is TRBV28, the J call TRBJ1-6; 10 bases agree with TRBD1. The germline CDR1 and CDR2 sequences are MDHEN and SYDVKM. Germline trimming cut 7 bases from V and 5 bases from J; bases unmatched to any gene: 14. There are 18 residues in the CDR3. For the CDR3, the DNA is TGTGCCAGCAATTCCCGGGACAGGGGTTTAAGGAATAATTCACCCCTCCACTTT. Amino acids: CASNSRDRGLRNNSPLHF.

The J gene is TRBJ1-6, the V gene TRBV18; a weak D match, TRBD1 (5 bases). The CDR3 consists of 19 residues. Trimming pared 6 bases from V and 0 bases from J, leaving 21 bases between. Germline values: CDR1 KGHSH, CDR2 LQKENI. CDR3 loop: CASSPTDSGRSSYNSPLHF. CDR3 bases: TGTGCCAGCTCGCCCACGGATTCAGGGCGGAGCTCCTATAATTCACCCCTCCACTTT.

J is TRBJ2-3 and V is TRBV7-8, with D hard to call. The germline V gene has CDR1 SGHVS and CDR2 FQNEAQ. The CDR3 loop spans 14 amino acids. Trimming removed 5 bases from V and 1 base from J, with 10 bases in between. CDR3 region: CASSPPVGTDTQYF. The DNA of the CDR3 is TGTGCCAGCAGCCCGCCAGTTGGCACAGATACGCAGTATTTT.

This clone has only one observation. The V gene is TRBV19, the J gene TRBJ2-5; 12 bases are a match to TRBD2. This CDR3 is 16 amino acids long. Germline CDR1 and CDR2: LNHDA and SQIVND (reference sequence). V gave up 3 bases and J gave up 2 bases; unmatched junction bases: 4. The CDR3 DNA follows: TGTGCCAGTAGTATTGCTAGCGGGAGGGTACAAGAGACCCAGTACTTC. It specifies CASSIASGRVQETQYF.

This chain uses TRBV6-6 with TRBJ2-5; the D gene is possibly TRBD2 (6 bases). The germline V and J ends were trimmed by 7 bases and 2 bases, with 20 bases remaining between them. CDR3 length equals 16 residues. Germline assignment: CDR1 MNHNY and CDR2 SVGAGI (reference sequence). The CDR3 protein is CASMMKGLGRQETQYF. The CDR3 region has the DNA TGTGCCAGCATGATGAAAGGGCTAGGGAGGCAAGAGACCCAGTACTTC.

This chain uses TRBV7-8 with TRBJ1-5; 7 positions match TRBD1. The V gene end was trimmed by 7 bases and the J gene end by 0 bases; junction bases not matched to a gene: 9. Germline V gene data show CDR1 as SGHVS and CDR2 as FQNEAQ. The CDR3 has 16 amino acids. Here the CDR3 reads CASTIGTVYSNQPQHF. CDR3 bases: TGTGCCAGCACTATTGGGACAGTTTATAGCAATCAGCCCCAGCATTTT.

V usage is TRBV7-9 and J usage is TRBJ1-6; D is unclear. Trimming pared 0 bases from V and 10 bases from J, leaving 10 bases between. This CDR3 is 14 amino acids long. Germline CDR1 reads SEHNR; CDR2 reads FQNEAQ (reference sequence). CDR3 nucleotide sequence: TGTGCCAGCAGCTTAGCATTTGGTACATCACCCCTCCACTTT. Translating it yields CASSLAFGTSPLHF.

The chain recombines TRBV10-3 with TRBJ1-5, with D maybe TRBD1 (5 bases). The CDR3 consists of 17 residues. The germline V gene has CDR1 ENHRY and CDR2 SYGVKD. Trimming cost V 0 bases and J 0 bases, with 12 bases left between them. The CDR3 reads CAISESFGGYSNQPQHF. In DNA form, the CDR3 reads TGTGCCATCAGTGAGTCGTTCGGGGGTTATAGCAATCAGCCCCAGCATTTT.